One sample yielded the 28 T cell receptor beta chains listed below, sequenced in a study of cytomegalovirus exposure and HLA in healthy donors (TCRdb year 2017). The receptor library was made with the immunoSEQ multiplex PCR assay. The multiplex PCR relied on a mix of 60 forward primers for TCR Vbeta segments and 13 reverse primers for TCR Jbeta segments. TCRdb took this table from immuneACCESS and kept in-frame rearrangements with V and J called. Such tables lack part of the clones; where checked against another copy, unresolved V genes explain under half of the gap, and the rest is unexplained. The sample includes some 40,000 clones, with 68% observed a single time. The leading ten clones occupy about 4% of the sample. The sequenced sample was PBMCs. The receptors were gathered from a middle-aged man in good health and CMV-seronegative.

The gene calls are TRBV5-6 and TRBJ1-2, with TRBD1 matching 8 bases. Germline V gives CDR1 SGHDT, CDR2 YYEEEE. J gave up 4 bases and V 3 bases, and 8 bases lay outside the gene matches. The CDR3 sequence is 15 residues long. The CDR3: CASSYLTGEGYGYTF. CDR3 in DNA: TGTGCCAGCAGCTACCTGACAGGGGAAGGCTATGGCTACACCTTC.

The chain combines TRBV5-4 with TRBJ2-3, with D perhaps TRBD1 (6 bases). CDR3 length equals 14 residues. V lost 3 bases and J lost 1, with 9 bases in between. Germline CDR1 and CDR2: SGHNT and YYREEE (reference sequence). The CDR3 reads CASSSGTRTDTQYF. The CDR3 region has the DNA TGTGCCAGCAGCTCGGGGACACGCACAGATACGCAGTATTTT.

This rearrangement joins TRBV10-3 to TRBJ2-7, with 10 bases identical to TRBD1. The germline V gene has CDR1 ENHRY and CDR2 SYGVKD. The CDR3 has 15 amino acids. Trimming took 2 bases from V and 3 from J; bases not matched to a gene: 4. This CDR3 reads CAISERDRGDYEQYF. The CDR3 DNA follows: TGTGCCATCAGTGAGCGGGACAGGGGAGACTACGAGCAGTACTTC.

This chain joins TRBV5-1 and TRBJ1-1; 8 bases match TRBD1. J lost 4 bases, V lost 0 bases, and 11 bases had no gene match. This CDR3 has 17 residues. Germline CDR1 SGHRS, CDR2 YFSETQ. CDR3 protein: CASSLEGQALGGTEAFF. CDR3 nucleotide sequence: TGCGCCAGCAGCTTGGAGGGACAGGCCTTGGGTGGCACTGAAGCTTTCTTT.

The chain uses TRBV7-9 and TRBJ1-1; D call uncertain. V was trimmed by 11 bases and J by 0 bases, leaving 13 bases between them. CDR3 length: 13 residues. Germline assignment: CDR1 SEHNR and CDR2 FQNEAQ (reference sequence). The CDR3 bases are TGTGCCGGCCGCCAGGTACTGAACACTGAAGCTTTCTTT. This sequence encodes CAGRQVLNTEAFF. The full variable domain, with the rest looked up from reference TRBV7-9 and TRBJ1-1, is DTGVSQNPRHKITKRGQNVTFRCDPISEHNRLYWYRQTLGQGPEFLTYFQNEAQLEKSRLLSDRFSAERPKGSFSTLEIQRTEQGDSAMYLCAGRQVLNTEAFFGQGTRLTVV.

The rearrangement joins TRBV29-1 to TRBJ2-1; 9 bases agree with TRBD1. CDR3 length equals 16 residues. The V and J ends lost 3 bases and 0 bases, in that order; junction bases with no gene match: 6. Looked up from germline, CDR1 is SQVTM and CDR2 is ANQGSEA. In DNA, the CDR3 is TGCAGCGTTGAGGGGGGACAGGGAAGCTCCTACAATGAGCAGTTCTTC. Its protein product is CSVEGGQGSSYNEQFF.

This clone was recorded a few times. This chain links TRBV5-6 with TRBJ1-5, with D uncertain. V was clipped by 0 bases and J by 5 bases, with 12 bases between them. The CDR3 is made up of 15 amino acids. Germline V lookup: CDR1 SGHDT, CDR2 YYEEEE. The CDR3 reads CASSLGAASYQPQHF. Here the CDR3 DNA reads TGTGCCAGCAGCTTGGGGGCAGCTTCTTATCAGCCCCAGCATTTT.

The chain combines TRBV7-9 with TRBJ2-1, with D possibly being TRBD2 (6 bases). V was shortened by 5 bases and J by 4 bases, with 18 bases between the two germline ends. CDR3 size: 16 residues. From germline, CDR1 is SEHNR and CDR2 FQNEAQ (reference sequence). CDR3 sequence reads: CASSHHRGTAYNEQFF. Here the CDR3 DNA reads TGTGCCAGCAGCCACCATCGCGGGACGGCGTACAATGAGCAGTTCTTC.

The chain joins TRBV5-1 to TRBJ2-3; possibly TRBD2 for D (6 bases). Germline CDR1 and CDR2: SGHRS and YFSETQ. The V and J ends lost 0 bases and 5 bases respectively, with 10 bases between them. The CDR3 spans 14 residues. CDR3 sequence: CASSLGTIEDTQYF. The CDR3 DNA is TGCGCCAGCAGCTTGGGGACTATCGAAGATACGCAGTATTTT.

V and J are TRBV2 and TRBJ1-2; 7 bases align to TRBD1. This CDR3 region has 13 residues. Germline values: CDR1 SNHLY, CDR2 FYNNEI. Germline trimming cut 5 bases from V and 2 bases from J; bases unmatched to any gene: 2. The CDR3 sequence: CASSRTGNYGYTF. The CDR3 bases are TGTGCCAGCAGTAGGACAGGAAACTATGGCTACACCTTC.

This chain connects TRBV5-1 to TRBJ2-7; no definite D call. The CDR3 consists of 15 residues. The ends were cut back, 1 base at V and 1 base at J, with 12 bases in the middle. In germline, CDR1 is SGHRS, CDR2 YFSETQ. The CDR3 nucleotides are TGCGCCAGCAGCTTGAGCGTCGGCGCGTCCTACGAGCAGTACTTC. It is translated as CASSLSVGASYEQYF.

The chain combines TRBV19 with TRBJ1-2, with no clear D. The CDR3 spans 13 residues. Looked up from germline, CDR1 is LNHDA and CDR2 is SQIVND (reference sequence). V lost 5 bases and J lost 8, with 15 bases in between. CDR3 protein: CASSLGPSGGYTF. CDR3 nucleotide sequence: TGTGCCAGTAGTTTGGGTCCAAGCGGGGGCTACACCTTC.

This clone was recorded a few times. This rearrangement joins TRBV6-1 to TRBJ2-1, with D perhaps TRBD1 (6 bases). The CDR3 consists of 17 residues. Per the germline V gene, CDR1 is MNHNS and CDR2 is SASEGT. V gave up 3 bases and J gave up 7 bases, with 22 bases separating them. Written as DNA, the CDR3 is TGTGCCAGCAGTGATAGGTTCAGACAGGCCAGGAGGAATGAGCAGTTCTTC. Protein product: CASSDRFRQARRNEQFF.

The chain recombines TRBV4-3 with TRBJ1-1; D possibly corresponds to TRBD1 (5 bases). Trimming pared 4 bases from V and 6 bases from J, leaving 15 bases between. The germline V gene has CDR1 LGHNA and CDR2 YSLEER. CDR3 length: 14 amino acids. For the CDR3, the DNA is TGCGCCAGCAGCCGCGGGGCCATAGACTCTGAAGCTTTCTTT. Its translation: CASSRGAIDSEAFF.

This chain connects TRBV7-2 to TRBJ2-7; 12 bases are a match to TRBD2. Germline CDR1 and CDR2: SGHTA and FQGNSA. The CDR3 sequence is 15 residues long. The V gene end was trimmed by 0 bases and the J gene end by 4 bases; junction bases not matched to a gene: 1. The DNA of the CDR3 is TGTGCCAGCAGCTTAGCAACTAGCGGGGGGTACGAGCAGTACTTC. Residues: CASSLATSGGYEQYF.

The chain recombines TRBV30 with TRBJ1-3, with TRBD1 matching over 10 bases. J lost 3 bases, V lost 2 bases, and 10 bases had no gene match. Per the germline V gene, CDR1 is GTSNPN and CDR2 is SVGIG (reference sequence). This CDR3 is built from 17 residues. The CDR3 loop is CAWSIPGTGVGGNTIYF. For the CDR3, the DNA is TGTGCCTGGAGTATACCCGGGACAGGGGTAGGTGGAAACACCATATATTTT.

This chain uses TRBV5-6 with TRBJ1-3; no clear D gene. Deletions cut 5 bases from V and 0 bases from J, with 9 bases between. This CDR3 has 14 residues. The V gene's germline CDR1 is SGHDT and CDR2 YYEEEE. Here the CDR3 reads CASRKLASGNTIYF. DNA for the CDR3: TGTGCCAGCAGGAAACTCGCCTCTGGAAACACCATATATTTT.

The chain combines TRBV30 with TRBJ2-7; 11 bases are shared with TRBD2. V gave up 0 bases and J gave up 4 bases; unmatched junction bases: 11. Germline CDR1 reads GTSNPN; CDR2 reads SVGIG (reference sequence). The CDR3 totals 17 residues. CDR3 amino acids: CAWSVPNLSGGGYEQYF. For the CDR3, the DNA is TGTGCCTGGAGTGTCCCCAACCTTAGCGGGGGGGGATACGAGCAGTACTTC.

To note about this clone: At one of its ends the junction is not consistent with the germline gene, which may arise from a read error. This sequence joins TRBV27 and TRBJ1-6; possible D gene TRBD1, 6 bases. The germline CDR1 and CDR2 sequences are MNHEY and SMNVEV (reference sequence). The CDR3 is made up of 14 amino acids. CDR3 DNA sequence: TGTGCCGGCAGTCTTTGGGGGCAGGATTCACCCCTCCACTTT. This encodes CAGSLWGQDSPLHF.

The table lists this clone with a few counts. One junction end disagrees with the germline gene, perhaps due to a read error. The chain combines TRBV7-7 with TRBJ2-2; no reliable D call. Per germline, CDR1 SSHAT and CDR2 FNYEAQ (reference sequence). The CDR3 length is 13 residues. CDR3 region: CASSLGRTGELFF. The DNA for the CDR3 is TGTGCTAGCAGCTTAGGCAGAACCGGGGAGCTGTTTTTT.

This sequence joins TRBV5-1 and TRBJ2-6, with 8 nucleotides matching TRBD1. V was pared by 5 bases and J by 0 bases, with 4 bases of the junction left unmatched. The CDR3 contains 16 residues. Germline CDR1 and CDR2: SGHRS and YFSETQ. CDR3 nucleotides: TGCGCCAGCAGGACAGGGGCTATCTCTGGGGCCAACGTCCTGACTTTC. This sequence encodes CASRTGAISGANVLTF.

The genes are TRBV19 and TRBJ1-2; TRBD1 aligns across 7 bases. The length of the CDR3 is 15 residues. Per germline, CDR1 LNHDA and CDR2 SQIVND (reference sequence). The ends lost 7 bases at V and 5 bases at J; junction bases unmatched: 13. CDR3 region: CASKGTAILSYGYTF. For the CDR3, the DNA is TGTGCCAGTAAAGGGACAGCGATTCTTAGTTATGGCTACACCTTC.

The genes are TRBV6-1 and TRBJ1-4; the D is unclear. Trimming cost V 4 bases and J 2 bases, with 2 bases left between them. Germline values: CDR1 MNHNS, CDR2 SASEGT. The CDR3 extends over 12 amino acids. CDR3 DNA: TGTGCCAGCAGTGCGACTAATGAAAAACTGTTTTTT. Translation: CASSATNEKLFF.

The V gene is TRBV6-5, the J gene TRBJ2-7; TRBD1 might be the D (6 bases). The CDR3 loop spans 16 amino acids. The germline V gene encodes CDR1 MNHEY and CDR2 SVGAGI. V gave up 0 bases and J gave up 3 bases, with 15 bases separating them. As DNA, the CDR3 is TGTGCCAGCAGTTACTCGGTTGGGGGCCGTGGCTACGAGCAGTACTTC. This sequence encodes CASSYSVGGRGYEQYF.

This clone has just a few counts. The V gene is TRBV28, the J gene TRBJ1-5; D might be TRBD1 (5 bases). This CDR3 is 15 amino acids long. Trimming cost V 5 bases and J 5 bases, with 16 bases left between them. The germline V gene has CDR1 MDHEN and CDR2 SYDVKM. Written as DNA, the CDR3 is TGTGCCAGCAGTCCCAGTGGGGGGGATCATCAGCCCCAGCATTTT. Translation gives CASSPSGGDHQPQHF.

The chain recombines TRBV4-2 with TRBJ2-7; TRBD2 is a possible D gene (6 bases). The germline V and J ends were trimmed by 0 bases and 7 bases, with 16 bases remaining between them. This CDR3 spans 15 amino acids. Germline V gene data show CDR1 as LGHNA and CDR2 as YNFKEQ. The CDR3 nucleotides are TGTGCCAGCAGCCAAGATGAGGAGGGCCGCTGGGAGCAGTACTTC. Its translation is CASSQDEEGRWEQYF.

The V call is TRBV7-2, the J call TRBJ1-1; D not certain. CDR1 is SGHTA, CDR2 FQGNSA, per germline. The CDR3 spans 14 residues. V was shortened by 1 base and J by 9 bases, with 15 bases between the two germline ends. The CDR3 region is CASSLVGKRYQAFF. CDR3 DNA sequence: TGTGCCAGCAGCTTAGTGGGTAAGCGATACCAAGCTTTCTTT. Supplemented by reference TRBV7-2 and TRBJ1-1, the full variable domain reads GAGVSQSPSNKVTEKGKDVELRCDPISGHTALYWYRQSLGQGLEFLIYFQGNSAPDKSGLPSDRFSAERTGGSVSTLTIQRTQQEDSAVYLCASSLVGKRYQAFFGQGTRLTVV.

This rearrangement joins TRBV19 to TRBJ1-2; D call uncertain. The germline gives CDR1 LNHDA, CDR2 SQIVND (reference sequence). The V and J ends lost 5 bases and 6 bases respectively, with 13 bases between them. The CDR3 runs 13 residues. CDR3 in amino acids: CASSFANSDGYTF. As DNA, the CDR3 is TGTGCCAGTAGTTTCGCAAACTCTGATGGCTACACCTTC.